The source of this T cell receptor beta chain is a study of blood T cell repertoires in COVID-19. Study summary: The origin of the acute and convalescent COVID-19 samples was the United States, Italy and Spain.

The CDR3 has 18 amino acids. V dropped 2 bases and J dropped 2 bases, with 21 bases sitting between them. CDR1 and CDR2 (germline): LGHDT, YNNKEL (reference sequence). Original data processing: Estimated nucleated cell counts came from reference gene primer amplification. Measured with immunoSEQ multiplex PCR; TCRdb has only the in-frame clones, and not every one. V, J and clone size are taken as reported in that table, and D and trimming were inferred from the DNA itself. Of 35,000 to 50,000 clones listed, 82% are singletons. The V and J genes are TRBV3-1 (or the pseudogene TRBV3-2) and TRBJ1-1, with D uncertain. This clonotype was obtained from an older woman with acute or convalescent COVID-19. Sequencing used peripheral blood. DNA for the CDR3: TGTGCCAGCAGCCAACCCTACGGGCGGGCGCGGGGTAACACTGAAGCTTTCTTT. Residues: CASSQPYGRARGNTEAFF.